Below, one T cell receptor (beta chain) is given with its context. This clone was found a few times. Its specific antigen is unknown. No clone much larger than this one lies a single base away; base qualities are absent. In total, fewer than 750 healthy bone marrow donors made up the cohort. At the time of sampling, all cohort members were nominally healthy, though unrecorded immune exposures were likely present. The donor was CMV seropositive and belonged to the group of over 250 seropositive cohort members. A peripheral blood sample was collected from each donor, and TCR beta sequencing was performed on peripheral blood mononuclear cells. The Qiagen DNeasy Blood Extraction Kit was used to extract genomic DNA from the blood cell samples. Receptors were amplified or captured by the immunoSEQ multiplex PCR assay. The multiplex PCR relied on a mix of 60 forward primers for TCR Vbeta segments and 13 reverse primers for TCR Jbeta segments. The CDR3 region of rearranged TCR beta genes was amplified from genomic DNA by a multiplex PCR assay. The amplified TCR beta libraries were sequenced on the Illumina HiSeq System as 87-base-pair reads. The study's processing was this. Across the 670 or so repertoires, a later analysis counted 75 million to 90 million unique TCR beta chains, 9.5 million to 13 million of which were shared by at least two donors. Raw reads were error-corrected and collapsed into unique sequences by a nearest-neighbor algorithm in which closely related sequences were merged to remove PCR and sequencing errors. V, D and J gene segments were assigned by aligning CDR3 sequences to IMGT reference sequences. For a sequence to be retained, at least a six-nucleotide match to both a V gene segment and a J gene segment was required. Rearrangements were classified as productive when the CDR3 lacked stop codons and remained in frame with V and J, and all other rearrangements were classified as non-productive. Following IMGT convention, CDR3 was defined as the stretch from the second conserved V-encoded cysteine to the conserved J-encoded phenylalanine. In an earlier analysis of roughly 580 of the donors, sequences lacking an unambiguous match to a single V gene segment were excluded. In an earlier analysis of several hundred of the donors, V segments were called functional above 56.7% productive rearrangements and were called segregating when the between-donor standard deviation exceeded 5%. To diagnose cytomegalovirus status from the catalog of TCR beta chain sequences, a statistical classification framework was built. V and J gene assignment, in a later analysis, came from comparing TCR nucleotide sequences with IMGT/GENE-DB human TR gene sequences. The TCRdist pipeline was used in a later analysis to assign CDR3 sequences and most-parsimonious VDJ recombination scenarios. In a later analysis, each TCR beta chain was defined by its CDR3 amino acid sequence together with its V-gene family, and reads lacking a unique V-gene family were excluded. A later analysis removed 592 highly shared, low-generation-probability nucleotide sequences to deal with suspected cross-contamination and a sequencing artifact. A later analysis calculated a clonal expansion index for each public chain from normalized within-repertoire ranks of inferred template counts. Generation probabilities in a later analysis came from a VDJ recombination model fitted to out-of-frame rearrangements, and those results were checked against IGoR. In a later analysis, hypergeometric tests were used to score TCR-TCR, TCR-HLA and TCR-CMV co-occurrence, with a repertoire-size bias correction applied to TCR pairs. A later analysis estimated false discovery rates by permuting HLA or CMV assignments 20 times. A later analysis grouped co-occurring TCRs with DBSCAN, adding TCRdist sequence similarity when clustering within HLA-allele-positive subsets. Repertoires with fewer than 30,000 or more than 120,000 public chains, plus five repertoires with anomalous nucleotide sharing, were excluded from co-occurrence clustering. What TCRdb holds here is the immuneACCESS table cut down to in-frame rearrangements. Part of the clones is not present; checked against another copy, under half of the missing clones reflect an unresolved V gene, and the others are unexplained. That table supplies the V and J calls and clone size; D and trimming were determined from the DNA. This sample comprises around 100,000 clones, roughly 78% of them detected only once. Of the sample, 4.4% falls within the top ten clones.

The data are from a study of cytomegalovirus exposure and HLA in healthy donors (TCRdb year 2017). About the study as a whole: An earlier analysis of roughly 500 of the donors reported about 250 Gb of sequence data and 117 million unique TCR beta sequences from about 179 million T cells. The study was designed to test whether signatures of past pathogen exposure could be identified by cataloging public T cell receptors. Roughly five DR-DQ haplotypes were handled as single units for association and clustering, since linkage in the cohort was strong. Using immunosequencing, the study profiled T cell repertoires from 500 to 800 subjects and related those repertoires to cytomegalovirus serostatus. Across roughly 420 genotyped donors of the cohort, an average of roughly 230,000 unique TCR beta nucleotide sequences per donor were sequenced, and roughly 20% of those sequences were non-productive. Genome-wide SNP genotypes for about 60% of the roughly 670 donors were used in a later genetic analysis, which treated that subset as a discovery cohort. Donor age, sex, ethnicity and CMV serostatus were compiled together with the repertoire data. Roughly 300 gigabases of sequencing data and around 80 million unique TCR sequences made up an early release that covered 500 to 650 HLA-typed donors. An earlier analysis of 587 of the donors used high-throughput TCR beta sequencing to judge whether each TCR beta V gene segment behaved as functional or pseudogenic. Both class I and class II loci were covered by HLA typing, at four-digit resolution. To predict cytomegalovirus infection status, the study combined high-throughput TCR immunosequencing, statistical association of individual TCRs with disease status, and machine learning. The number of typed donors differed by locus: about 620-640 for A, B, C, DRB1 and DQB1; 500 to 550 for DQA1; approximately 600 for DPA1; and 400 to 480 for DPB1. Of the 350 to 450 genotyped donors, around 81% fell in the genetic ancestry cluster associated with self-reported Caucasian donors. Besides the first cohort of 500 to 700 subjects, a separate validation cohort made up of some 110 different subjects was used. Every discovery cohort repertoire had been produced on one sequencing platform. To study patterns of TCR occurrence, a later analysis re-analyzed previously published TCR beta repertoires from several hundred donors and added high-resolution HLA genotyping. In the later analysis, no new phenotypic data were used to find candidate immune exposures; instead, reliance was placed on TCR beta sequences and their occurrence across donors. The paper's findings and limits, for the study overall: The study listed 164 TCR beta chains as associated with cytomegalovirus. In a later genetic analysis, a missense DCLRE1C variant was associated with V-gene and J-gene trimming of TCR beta chains, and the association was replicated in an independent cohort. When HLA alleles, especially DR and DQ, strongly co-occurred, attributing TCR associations to individual alleles was difficult. According to a later genetic analysis, donors in an Asian-associated ancestry cluster had fewer N-insertions in productive TCRs than the approximately 690-donor mean. Sequencing depth was assumed to be roughly uniform across donors in the presence/absence analyses, though that assumption may not hold. A later analysis found that HLA-associated TCR beta chains were more clonally expanded and had lower generation probabilities than equally common non-associated chains. Three of the identified cytomegalovirus-associated TCR beta chains were confirmed in vitro to be specific for cytomegalovirus antigens. The classifier was reported to diagnose cytomegalovirus status with high specificity and sensitivity in both the original cohort and the validation cohort. Most TCR sequences were observed very rarely across donors, whereas some public TCRs were present in many individuals. Because some donors lacked HLA typing at each locus, the association tests relied only on the typed subset. Because counts were too low, seventeen rarely observed V segments, including chromosome 9 orphons, were left out of the earlier analysis of 587 of the donors. According to a later analysis, parvovirus B19, influenza, CMV and Epstein-Barr virus appeared linked to several top co-occurrence clusters. In a later analysis, the rate of TCR association differed among HLA loci, with DRB1 alleles having the most associated TCRs and HLA-C alleles having the fewest. Immune exposure information for the cohort was limited to CMV serostatus. The cohort was sequenced for TCR beta chains only, and without alpha or paired-chain data the features that could be detected were limited. In an earlier analysis of some 640 of the donors, most TCR beta V segments were observed in productive rearrangements about 87% or about 30% of the time, broadly matching IMGT annotations. A cluster of highly shared sequence variants was judged likely to represent a technical artifact of the sequencing pipeline. In a later analysis, some 18,000 TCR beta sequences were associated with specific HLA alleles at a false discovery rate of 0.05. Most CMV-associated TCR beta chains appeared to be HLA-restricted in a later analysis, and the HLA associations seemed to be driven largely by CMV exposure. Correlated functional status among segregating V segments might reflect linkage disequilibrium, but an unknown experimental factor could not be ruled out. A further reported finding was that TCR beta sequences accurately predicted the HLA-A and HLA-B alleles for most subjects in the first cohort. Because the 87-base-pair reads could not distinguish some IMGT-functional V segments, including TRBV6-2 and TRBV6-3, those segments were excluded. The authors suggested that the approach could potentially be extended to other disease states and immunological phenotypes.

Spanning cysteine to phenylalanine, the CDR3 consists of 15 amino acids. Only the CDR3 portion is preserved as DNA: 45 bases, with reading frame beginning at the first base. V loses 3 bases at its end and J loses 4 bases; junction bases beyond the gene matches: 5. The germline V gene provides CDR1 MGHRA and CDR2 YSYEKL. The chain is made from TRBV4-1 and TRBJ1-4; a stretch of 7 junction bases matches TRBD1. The sample comprised PBMCs. This clonotype originated in a male donor in good health and CMV-seropositive. CDR3 protein: CASSHSTGRNEKLFF. The nucleotides read TGCGCCAGCAGCCACTCGACAGGGCGTAATGAAAAACTGTTTTTT.